This is a list of T cell receptor beta chains from one sample in a study of spatial heterogeneity in lung cancer. Each CDR3 protein gets one entry after TCRdb re-called the 5' RACE reads with MiXCR. This sample yields fewer than 65,000 distinct CDR3 sequences, of which roughly 6.6% are seen a single time; roughly 14% belongs to the top ten. Sequencing used PBMCs, obtained at surgery. The receptors come from a female donor with early-stage non-small cell lung cancer. CDR3s include the opening cysteine and the closing phenylalanine or tryptophan. The order of the fields is V gene, J gene, clone size, D gene, CDR3 protein, CDR3 DNA. D genes are given only for firm matches. Some rows have no size entry. The others give once, few or many, or a class for an expanded clone.

v_call: TRBV5-4
j_call: TRBJ2-2
clone_size: few
d_call: NA
cdr3_aa: CASSSTGRGDTGELFF
cdr3_nt: TGTGCCAGCAGCTCCACAGGGAGAGGGGACACCGGGGAGCTGTTTTTT

v_call: TRBV6-6
j_call: TRBJ1-5
clone_size: many
d_call: NA
cdr3_aa: CASSPVPQHF
cdr3_nt: TGTGCCAGCAGTCCTGTTCCCCAGCATTTT

v_call: TRBV9
j_call: TRBJ2-3
clone_size: NA
d_call: NA
cdr3_aa: CASSVGGGATNTDTQYF
cdr3_nt: TGTGCCAGCAGCGTAGGCGGCGGGGCGACTAACACAGATACGCAGTATTTT

v_call: TRBV11-3
j_call: TRBJ2-1
clone_size: few
d_call: TRBD2
cdr3_aa: CASSLEVAGGPLGEQFF
cdr3_nt: TGTGCCAGCAGCTTAGAAGTTGCGGGAGGGCCACTAGGTGAGCAGTTCTTC

v_call: TRBV6-5
j_call: TRBJ2-2
clone_size: many
d_call: NA
cdr3_aa: CASRSDSLALTGELFF
cdr3_nt: TGTGCCAGCAGATCCGACTCTCTCGCTCTCACCGGGGAGCTGTTTTTT

v_call: TRBV5-1
j_call: TRBJ2-1
clone_size: NA
d_call: TRBD2
cdr3_aa: CASSSISGLAGYEQFF
cdr3_nt: TGCGCCAGCAGTTCCATTTCGGGACTAGCGGGCTATGAGCAGTTCTTC

v_call: TRBV29-1
j_call: TRBJ2-1
clone_size: NA
d_call: NA
cdr3_aa: CSVEADSRGFSYNEQFF
cdr3_nt: TGCAGCGTTGAAGCGGACAGTAGGGGTTTTTCCTACAATGAGCAGTTCTTC

v_call: TRBV20-1
j_call: TRBJ2-7
clone_size: many
d_call: NA
cdr3_aa: CSASSWGDSSYEQYF
cdr3_nt: TGCAGTGCTAGTTCCTGGGGGGACAGCTCCTACGAGCAGTACTTC

v_call: TRBV12-3/TRBV12-4
j_call: TRBJ1-1
clone_size: NA
d_call: TRBD1
cdr3_aa: CASSRGTGNTEAFF
cdr3_nt: TGTGCCAGCAGCCGTGGGACAGGGAACACTGAAGCTTTCTTT

v_call: TRBV2
j_call: TRBJ2-2
clone_size: many
d_call: NA
cdr3_aa: CASSETRPNTGELFF
cdr3_nt: TGTGCCAGCAGTGAAACCAGGCCGAACACCGGGGAGCTGTTTTTT